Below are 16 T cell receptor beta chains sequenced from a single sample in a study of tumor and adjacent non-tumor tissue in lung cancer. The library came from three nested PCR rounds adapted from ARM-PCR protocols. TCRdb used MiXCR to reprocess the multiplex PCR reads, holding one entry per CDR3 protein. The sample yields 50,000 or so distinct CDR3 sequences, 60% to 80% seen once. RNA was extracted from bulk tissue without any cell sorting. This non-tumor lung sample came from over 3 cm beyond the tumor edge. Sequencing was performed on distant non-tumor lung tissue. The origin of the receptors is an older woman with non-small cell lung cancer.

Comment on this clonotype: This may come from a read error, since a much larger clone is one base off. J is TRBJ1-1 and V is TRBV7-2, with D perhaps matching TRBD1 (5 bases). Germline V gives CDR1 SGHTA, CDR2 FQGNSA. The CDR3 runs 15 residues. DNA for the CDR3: TGTGCCAGCAGCCCGGGCCCAGGGTGGAACACTGAAGTTTTCTTT. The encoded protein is CASSPGPGWNTEVFF.

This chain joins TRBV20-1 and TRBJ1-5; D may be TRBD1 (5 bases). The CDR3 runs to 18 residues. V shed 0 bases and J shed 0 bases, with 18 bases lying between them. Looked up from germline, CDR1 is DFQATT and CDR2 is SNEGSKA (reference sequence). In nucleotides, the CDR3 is TGCAGTGCTAGAGAAGATCTCAGGGCAGGGAATAGCAATCAGCCCCAGCATTTT. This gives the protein CSAREDLRAGNSNQPQHF.

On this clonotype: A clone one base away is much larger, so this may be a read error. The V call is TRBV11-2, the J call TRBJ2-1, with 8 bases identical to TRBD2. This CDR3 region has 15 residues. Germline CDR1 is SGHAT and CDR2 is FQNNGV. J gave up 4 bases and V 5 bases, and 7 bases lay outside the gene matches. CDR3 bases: TGTGCCAGCAGCCCCGGGAGGGGGGGGTACAATGAGCAGTTCTTC. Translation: CASSPGRGGYNEQFF.

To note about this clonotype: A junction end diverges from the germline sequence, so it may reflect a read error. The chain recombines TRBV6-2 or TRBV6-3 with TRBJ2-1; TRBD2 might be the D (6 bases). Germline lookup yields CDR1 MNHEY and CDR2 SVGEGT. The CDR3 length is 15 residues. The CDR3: CACSNPRGISNKQFF. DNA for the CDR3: TGTGCCTGCAGTAACCCTCGGGGGATATCCAATAAGCAGTTCTTC.

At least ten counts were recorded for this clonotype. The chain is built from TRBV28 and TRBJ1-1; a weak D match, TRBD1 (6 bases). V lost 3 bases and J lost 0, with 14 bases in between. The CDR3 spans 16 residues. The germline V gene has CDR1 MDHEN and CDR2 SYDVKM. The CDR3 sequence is CASSLDSRLMNTEAFF. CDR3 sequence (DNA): TGTGCCAGCAGTTTGGACAGTAGATTAATGAACACTGAAGCTTTCTTT.

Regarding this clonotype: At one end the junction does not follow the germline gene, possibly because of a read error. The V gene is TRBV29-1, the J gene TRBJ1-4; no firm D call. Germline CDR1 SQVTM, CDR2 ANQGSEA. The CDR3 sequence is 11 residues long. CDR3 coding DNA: TGCAGTGTTGGGGTGAATGAAAAACTGGTTTTT. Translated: CSVGVNEKLVF.

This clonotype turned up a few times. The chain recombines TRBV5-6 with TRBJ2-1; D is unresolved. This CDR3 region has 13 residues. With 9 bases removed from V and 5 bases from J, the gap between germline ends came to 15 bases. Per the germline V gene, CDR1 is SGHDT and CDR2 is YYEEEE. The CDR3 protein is CAISWGRNNEQFF. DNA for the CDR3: TGTGCCATTAGCTGGGGTCGAAACAATGAGCAGTTCTTC.

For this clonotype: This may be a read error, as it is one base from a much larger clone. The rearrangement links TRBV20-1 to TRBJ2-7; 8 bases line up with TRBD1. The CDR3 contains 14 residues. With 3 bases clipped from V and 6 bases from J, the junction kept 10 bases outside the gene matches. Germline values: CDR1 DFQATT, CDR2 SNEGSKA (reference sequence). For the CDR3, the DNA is TGCAGTGCTAGTGCAGGGGGCGCCTGGGGCGAGCAGTACTTC. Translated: CSASAGGAWGEQYF.

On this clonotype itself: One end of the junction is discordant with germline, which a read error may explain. CDR3 sequence (DNA): TGCAGCGTCGAAGAATTGTGGGAGAGCCAGTACTTC. Its protein is CSVEELWESQYF. The chain couples TRBV29-1 to TRBJ2-5, with TRBD2 as a possible D gene (5 bases). Germline CDR1 and CDR2: SQVTM and ANQGSEA. The CDR3 runs to 12 residues.

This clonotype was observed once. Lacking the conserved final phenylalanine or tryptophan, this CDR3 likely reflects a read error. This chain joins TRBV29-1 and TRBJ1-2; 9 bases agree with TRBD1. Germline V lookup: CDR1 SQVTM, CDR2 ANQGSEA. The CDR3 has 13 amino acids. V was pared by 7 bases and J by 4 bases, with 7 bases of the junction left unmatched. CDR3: CSGTATGGYGYTS. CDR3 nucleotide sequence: TGCAGCGGGACGGCGACAGGGGGCTATGGCTACACCTCC.

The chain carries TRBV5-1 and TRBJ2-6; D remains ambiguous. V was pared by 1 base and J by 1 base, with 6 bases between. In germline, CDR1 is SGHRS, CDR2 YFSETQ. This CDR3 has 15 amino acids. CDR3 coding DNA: TGCGCCAGCAGCTTGCGGGCTTCTGGGGCCAACGTCCTGACTTTC. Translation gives CASSLRASGANVLTF.

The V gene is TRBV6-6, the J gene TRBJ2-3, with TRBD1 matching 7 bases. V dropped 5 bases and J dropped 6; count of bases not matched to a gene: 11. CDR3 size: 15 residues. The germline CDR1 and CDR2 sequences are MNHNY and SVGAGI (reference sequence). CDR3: CASSRQGVRRDTQYF. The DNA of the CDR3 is TGTGCCAGCAGTCGTCAGGGGGTTAGAAGGGATACGCAGTATTTT.

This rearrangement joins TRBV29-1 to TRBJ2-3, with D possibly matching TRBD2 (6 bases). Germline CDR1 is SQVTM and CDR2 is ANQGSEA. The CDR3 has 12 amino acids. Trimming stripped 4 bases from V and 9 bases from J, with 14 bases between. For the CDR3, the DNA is TGCAGCGTTGGAATGTTTGGGAGGACGCAGTATTTT. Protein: CSVGMFGRTQYF.

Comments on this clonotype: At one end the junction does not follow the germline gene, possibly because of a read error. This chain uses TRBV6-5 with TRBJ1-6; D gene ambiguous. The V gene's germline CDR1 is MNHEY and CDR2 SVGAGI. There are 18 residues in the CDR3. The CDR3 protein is CASSSPPVMFRGNSSLQF. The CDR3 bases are TGTGCCAGCAGTTCCCCGCCAGTAATGTTTCGTGGAAATTCATCCCTCCAGTTT.

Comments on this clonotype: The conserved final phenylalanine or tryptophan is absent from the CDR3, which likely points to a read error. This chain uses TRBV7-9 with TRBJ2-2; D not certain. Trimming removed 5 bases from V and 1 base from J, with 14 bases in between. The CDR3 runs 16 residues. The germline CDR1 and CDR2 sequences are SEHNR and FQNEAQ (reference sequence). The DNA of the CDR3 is TGTGCCAGCAGCCTTCGACCACCCGGGAACACCGGGGAGCTGTTTTAT. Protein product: CASSLRPPGNTGELFY.

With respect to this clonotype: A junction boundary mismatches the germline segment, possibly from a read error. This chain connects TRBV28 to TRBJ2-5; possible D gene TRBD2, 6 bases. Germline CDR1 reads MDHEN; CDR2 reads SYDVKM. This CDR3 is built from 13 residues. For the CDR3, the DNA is TGCGCCTGCAGTCCCGGGACTTTAGAGACCCAGTACTTC. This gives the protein CACSPGTLETQYF.